This T cell receptor (beta chain) was captured by sequencing in a study of shared clonotypes between healthy human individuals. Germline V gene sequence: CDR1 SNHLY, CDR2 FYNNEI. The CDR3 is made up of 13 amino acids. Trimming removed 7 bases from V and 5 bases from J, with 15 bases in between. Naive CD8 cells were CD45RO-negative, positively selected for CCR7, excluding terminally differentiated effector memory CD45RA+ cells. Sequenced by immunoSEQ multiplex PCR; TCRdb stores in-frame clones only, minus some. This table holds about 680,000 clones, about 90% found once. The receptor was isolated from a man aged 30-40 years in good health. Specimen: naive CD8+ T cells sorted from blood. This rearrangement joins TRBV2 to TRBJ2-7; D is possibly TRBD1 (6 bases). The CDR3 spells CASTELGADEQYF. Written as DNA, the CDR3 is TGTGCCAGCACCGAACTGGGGGCGGACGAGCAGTACTTC.